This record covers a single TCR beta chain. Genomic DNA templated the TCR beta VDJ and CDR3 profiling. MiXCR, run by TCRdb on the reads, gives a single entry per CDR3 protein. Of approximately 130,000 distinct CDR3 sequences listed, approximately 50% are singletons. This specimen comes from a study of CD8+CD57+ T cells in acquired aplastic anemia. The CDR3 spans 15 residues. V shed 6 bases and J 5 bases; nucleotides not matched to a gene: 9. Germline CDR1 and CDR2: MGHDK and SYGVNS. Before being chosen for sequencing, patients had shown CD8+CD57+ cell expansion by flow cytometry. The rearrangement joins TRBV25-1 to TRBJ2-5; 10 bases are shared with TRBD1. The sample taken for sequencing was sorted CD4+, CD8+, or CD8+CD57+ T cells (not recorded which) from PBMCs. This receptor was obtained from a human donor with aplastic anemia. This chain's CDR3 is CASSSGTGVAETQYF. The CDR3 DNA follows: TGTGCCAGCAGCTCCGGGACAGGGGTCGCGGAGACCCAGTACTTC.